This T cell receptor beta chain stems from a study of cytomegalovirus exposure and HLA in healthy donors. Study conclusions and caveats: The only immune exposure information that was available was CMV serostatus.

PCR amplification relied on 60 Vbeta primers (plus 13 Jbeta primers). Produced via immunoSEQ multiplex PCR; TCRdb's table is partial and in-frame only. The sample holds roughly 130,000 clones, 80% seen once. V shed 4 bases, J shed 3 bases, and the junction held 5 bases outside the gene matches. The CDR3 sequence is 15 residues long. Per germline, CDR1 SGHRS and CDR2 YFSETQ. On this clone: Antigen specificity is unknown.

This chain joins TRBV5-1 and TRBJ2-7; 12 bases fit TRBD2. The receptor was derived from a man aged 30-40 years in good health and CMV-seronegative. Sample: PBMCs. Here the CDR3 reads CASSPTSGRIYEQYF. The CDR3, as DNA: TGCGCCAGCAGCCCAACTAGCGGGAGGATCTACGAGCAGTACTTC. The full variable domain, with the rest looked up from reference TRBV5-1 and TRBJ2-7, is KAGVTQTPRYLIKTRGQQVTLSCSPISGHRSVSWYQQTPGQGLQFLFEYFSETQRNKGNFPGRFSGRQFSNSRSEMNVSTLELGDSALYLCASSPTSGRIYEQYFGPGTRLTVT.